This TCR beta chain stems from a study of cytomegalovirus exposure and HLA in healthy donors. Study information: The study placed around 80% of its roughly 400 genotyped donors in the Caucasian-associated ancestry cluster. Overall study results and limits: Reports state that TCR beta sequences accurately predicted most subjects' HLA-A and HLA-B alleles.

This clone was recorded only once. The antigen is undetermined. PCR amplification relied on 60 Vbeta primers (plus 13 Jbeta primers). Measured with immunoSEQ multiplex PCR; TCRdb has only the in-frame clones, and not every one. The top ten hold over 12% of the sample, which has under 95,000 clones, 79% seen once. This CDR3 comprises 14 residues. CDR1 is SGHTA and CDR2 is FQGNSA in the germline V gene. V shed 5 bases and J 6 bases; nucleotides not matched to a gene: 6. Material for sequencing was PBMCs. The sequence derives from a woman aged 40 to 50 in good health and CMV-seropositive. V and J are TRBV7-2 and TRBJ2-1; 8 bases agree with TRBD1. CDR3 sequence (DNA): TGTGCCAGCAGCCCCCAGGGGGCGCGCAATGAGCAGTTCTTC. It specifies CASSPQGARNEQFF.